The 4 T cell receptor beta chains below were found in one sample sequenced in a study of vaccination and CD4 T cells after COVID-19. Treatment in this sample: roughly nine-day PBMC culture with coronavirus spike peptide pools or control peptides (ViraFEST assay). Antigens of these TCRs are unknown. The Oncomine TCR Beta short-read assay sequenced DNA from cultured CD4+ T cells. In TCRdb, the PCR reads were re-called with MiXCR into one record per CDR3 protein. The sample carries around 15,000 distinct CDR3 sequences, approximately 72% recorded once. The input for sequencing was CD4+ T cells from blood, cultured in vitro, taken after SARS-CoV-2 vaccination. The receptors come from a human donor who received a COVID-19 vaccine.

The chain has TRBV25-1 and TRBJ2-2; perhaps TRBD1 as D (6 bases). This CDR3 is 16 amino acids long. Trimming took off 2 bases at V and 1 base at J, with 11 bases between the two ends. The V gene's germline CDR1 is MGHDK and CDR2 SYGVNS. The DNA for the CDR3 is TGTGCCAGCAGTGAAAACACAGGGTGGAACACCGGGGAGCTGTTTTTT. Amino acids: CASSENTGWNTGELFF.

This rearrangement joins TRBV2 to TRBJ1-1, with no clear D. The CDR3 runs 15 residues. V lost 6 bases and J 0 bases, leaving 14 bases between the germline ends. Germline CDR1 reads SNHLY; CDR2 reads FYNNEI. This CDR3 reads CASRTSYSMNTEAFF. The DNA for the CDR3 is TGTGCCAGCAGGACATCCTATTCCATGAACACTGAAGCTTTCTTT.

This sequence joins TRBV20-1 and TRBJ1-1; D ambiguous. V lost 0 bases and J lost 3, with 11 bases in between. The CDR3 length is 14 residues. The germline CDR1 and CDR2 sequences are DFQATT and SNEGSKA (reference sequence). CDR3 residues: CSARDPHEHTEAFF. The CDR3 nucleotides are TGCAGTGCTAGAGATCCCCATGAACACACTGAAGCTTTCTTT.

The chain joins TRBV18 to TRBJ1-5; the D is unclear. Germline V gives CDR1 KGHSH, CDR2 LQKENI. Trimming pared 6 bases from V and 6 bases from J, leaving 9 bases between. This CDR3 contains 12 residues. The CDR3 DNA reads TGTGCCAGCTCCGAGGGCGGTCAGCCCCAGCATTTT. Protein sequence: CASSEGGQPQHF.